The TCR beta chain described here comes from a study of siplizumab effects on memory and regulatory T cells. Concerning this clone itself: Its antigen is undetermined.

General study findings and limits: Treatment with siplizumab left mappable alloreactive CD4+ clones averaging roughly 69% Treg-derived, compared with 26.9% in controls. No assignable naive or memory phenotype existed for roughly 75-95% of proliferating CD4+ or CD8+ clones. Confirmation that proliferating Tregs from siplizumab cultures had suppressive function was not obtained. With siplizumab, cumulative frequency of CD4+ memory-derived alloreactive sequences dropped significantly.

Sequenced by immunoSEQ multiplex PCR; TCRdb stores in-frame clones only, minus some. The sample lists about 100,000 clones, 75% to 95% occurring once. Looked up from germline, CDR1 is SGHRS and CDR2 is YFSETQ. V lost 6 bases and J 1 base, leaving 9 bases between the germline ends. CDR3 length: 13 residues. The source of this sequence is a human donor in good health. Specimen: CD4+ T cells sorted from blood. The V call is TRBV5-1, the J call TRBJ2-3; D gene unclear. CDR3 bases: TGCGCCAGCACCCCGACCCGCACAGATACGCAGTATTTT. It translates to CASTPTRTDTQYF.